This T cell receptor (beta chain) comes out of a study of identical twins. This clonotype was counted many times. TCRdb itself ran the 5' RACE reads through MiXCR, one entry per CDR3 protein. The data contain roughly 750,000 distinct CDR3 sequences, 21% of them singletons. The CDR3 covers 13 residues. Germline CDR1 and CDR2: DFQATT and SNEGSKA (reference sequence). V shed 3 bases and J shed 0 bases, with 8 bases lying between them. These sequences were also reported in another study, on T cells expressing NK-cell markers.

V and J are TRBV20-1 and TRBJ2-5; D is unresolved. Material: PBMCs. The sequence was collected from a woman under 30 in good health. CDR3 residues: CSARGSYQETQYF. Written as DNA, the CDR3 is TGCAGTGCTAGGGGAAGCTACCAAGAGACCCAGTACTTC.